The T cell receptor beta chain described here comes from a study of Ad26.COV2.S vaccination and SARS-CoV-2 variants. Produced via immunoSEQ multiplex PCR; TCRdb's table is partial and in-frame only. Here the sample spans about 480,000 clones, around 90% being singletons. Noted treatment: over 15 received Ad26.COV2.S at low or high dose, single or two shots; about 5 received placebo; per-sample allocation not given. The investigators took samples on day 63 after the first vaccine or placebo injection. About this clone itself: Its cognate antigen is unknown.

The CDR3 contains 15 residues. Germline CDR1 reads SGHTA; CDR2 reads FQGNSA. With V trimmed by 5 bases and J by 4 bases, 8 bases remained unmatched. Study observations and caveats: Breadth measured for non-spike TCRs was similar across vaccine and placebo recipients. Compared with placebo recipients, vaccine recipients had higher spike-specific TCR breadth.

The TCR comes from a person aged 18-60 years who received the Ad26.COV2.S COVID-19 vaccine or a placebo. The specimen was peripheral blood, collected in a trial of Ad26.COV2.S vaccine versus placebo. The chain employs TRBV7-2 and TRBJ2-1; 7 bases agree with TRBD2. In DNA, the CDR3 is TGTGCCAGCAGCCCCCGGGAGGCCCCTTACAATGAGCAGTTCTTC. Translating gives CASSPREAPYNEQFF.